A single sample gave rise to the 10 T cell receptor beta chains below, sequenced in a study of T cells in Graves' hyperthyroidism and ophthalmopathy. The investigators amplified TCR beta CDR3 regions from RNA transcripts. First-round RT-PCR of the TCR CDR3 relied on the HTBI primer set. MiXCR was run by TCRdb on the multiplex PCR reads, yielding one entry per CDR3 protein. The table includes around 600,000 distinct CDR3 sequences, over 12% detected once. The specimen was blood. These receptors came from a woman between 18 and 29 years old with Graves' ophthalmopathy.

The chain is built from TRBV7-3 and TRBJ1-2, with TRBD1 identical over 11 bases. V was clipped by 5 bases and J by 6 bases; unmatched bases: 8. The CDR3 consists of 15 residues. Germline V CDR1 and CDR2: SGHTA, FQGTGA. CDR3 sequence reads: CASSQGQGAVDGYTF. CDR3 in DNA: TGTGCCAGCAGCCAAGGACAGGGGGCTGTCGATGGCTACACCTTC.

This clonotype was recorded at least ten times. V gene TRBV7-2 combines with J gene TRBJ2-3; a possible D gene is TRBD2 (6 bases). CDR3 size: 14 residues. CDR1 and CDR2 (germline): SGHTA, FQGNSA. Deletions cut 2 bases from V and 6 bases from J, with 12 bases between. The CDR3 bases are TGTGCCAGCAGCTTAATACCTGGAGGGGATACGCAGTATTTT. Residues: CASSLIPGGDTQYF.

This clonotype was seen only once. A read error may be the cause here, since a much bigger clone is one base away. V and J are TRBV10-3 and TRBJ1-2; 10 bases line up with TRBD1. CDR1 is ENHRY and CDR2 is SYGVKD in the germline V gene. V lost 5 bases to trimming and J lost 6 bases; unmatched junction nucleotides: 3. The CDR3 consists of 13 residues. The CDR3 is CAISRQGAHGYTF. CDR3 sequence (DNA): TGTGCCATCAGTAGACAGGGGGCGCATGGCTACACCTTC.

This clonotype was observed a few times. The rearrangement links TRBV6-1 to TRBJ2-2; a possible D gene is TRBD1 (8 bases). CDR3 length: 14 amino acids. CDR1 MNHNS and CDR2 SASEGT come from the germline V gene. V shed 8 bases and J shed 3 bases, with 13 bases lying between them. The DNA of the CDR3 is TGTGCCAGCCACAGGGGGGGCCACACCGGGGAGCTGTTTTTT. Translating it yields CASHRGGHTGELFF.

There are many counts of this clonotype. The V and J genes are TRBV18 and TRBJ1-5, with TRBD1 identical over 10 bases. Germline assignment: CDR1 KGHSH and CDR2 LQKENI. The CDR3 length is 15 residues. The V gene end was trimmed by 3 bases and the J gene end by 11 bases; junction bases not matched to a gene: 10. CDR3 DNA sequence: TGTGCCAGCTCACCCGCGGGGACAGGGGAGGGGGCCCAGCATTTT. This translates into CASSPAGTGEGAQHF.

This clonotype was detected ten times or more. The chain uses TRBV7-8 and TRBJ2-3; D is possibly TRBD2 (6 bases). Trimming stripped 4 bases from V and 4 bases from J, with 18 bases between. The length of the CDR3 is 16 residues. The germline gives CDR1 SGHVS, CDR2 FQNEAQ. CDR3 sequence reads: CASSSSGRASADTQYF. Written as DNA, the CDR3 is TGTGCCAGCAGCTCATCGGGGCGGGCTAGCGCAGATACGCAGTATTTT.

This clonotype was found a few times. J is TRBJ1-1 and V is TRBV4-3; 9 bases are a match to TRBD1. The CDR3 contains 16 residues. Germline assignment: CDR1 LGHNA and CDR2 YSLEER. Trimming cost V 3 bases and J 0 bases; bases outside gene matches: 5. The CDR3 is CASSHGTGTMNTEAFF. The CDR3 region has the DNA TGCGCCAGCAGCCACGGGACAGGGACCATGAACACTGAAGCTTTCTTT.

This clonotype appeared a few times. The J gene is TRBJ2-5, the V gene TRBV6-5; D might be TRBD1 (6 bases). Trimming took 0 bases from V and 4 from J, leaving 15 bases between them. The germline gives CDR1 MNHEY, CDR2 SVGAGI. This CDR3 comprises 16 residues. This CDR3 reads CASSYSDRGGRETQYF. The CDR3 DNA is TGTGCCAGCAGTTACTCCGACCGAGGGGGAAGAGAGACCCAGTACTTC.

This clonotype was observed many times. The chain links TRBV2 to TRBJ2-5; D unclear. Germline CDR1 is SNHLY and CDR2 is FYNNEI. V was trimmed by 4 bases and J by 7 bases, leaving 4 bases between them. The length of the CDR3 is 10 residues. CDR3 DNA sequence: TGTGCCAGCAGTGTGGGGACCCAGTACTTC. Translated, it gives CASSVGTQYF.

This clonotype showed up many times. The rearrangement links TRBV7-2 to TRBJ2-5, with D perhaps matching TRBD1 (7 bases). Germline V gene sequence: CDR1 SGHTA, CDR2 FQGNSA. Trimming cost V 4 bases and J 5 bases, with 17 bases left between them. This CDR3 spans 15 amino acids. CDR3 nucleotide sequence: TGTGCCAGCAGCTCCGCCTTGACAGGGAGGGAGACCCAGTACTTC. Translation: CASSSALTGRETQYF.